A single sample is the source of the 9 T cell receptor beta chains below, sequenced in a study of identical twins. TCRdb fed the 5' RACE reads into MiXCR, producing one record per CDR3 protein. Among hundreds of thousands of distinct CDR3 sequences listed, over 9% were seen once. This sample also belongs to another study, concerning yellow fever vaccine responses in identical twins.

The sample consisted of PBMCs. The receptors here all came from a woman under 30 in good health.

This clonotype came up a few times. J is TRBJ2-1 and V is TRBV7-3; a weak D match, TRBD2 (5 bases). V shed 2 bases and J shed 7 bases, with 15 bases lying between them. Germline assignment: CDR1 SGHTA and CDR2 FQGTGA. This CDR3 spans 15 amino acids. For the CDR3, the DNA is TGTGCCAGCAGCTTATCGGGAAGTACTTTGAATGAGCAGTTCTTC. This encodes CASSLSGSTLNEQFF.

The CDR3 DNA reads TGTGCCAGCAGCTTAGGGGCCCGAGGGACCCAGTACTTC. It encodes CASSLGARGTQYF. V is TRBV7-9 and J is TRBJ2-5, with D uncertain. Trimming shortened V by 1 base and J by 7 bases, and 10 bases separated the two germline ends. The germline gives CDR1 SEHNR, CDR2 FQNEAQ (reference sequence). CDR3 size: 13 residues.

This clonotype appeared a few times. The chain is built from TRBV28 and TRBJ1-1; D uncertain. This CDR3 spans 12 amino acids. Germline lookup yields CDR1 MDHEN and CDR2 SYDVKM. Trimming pared 0 bases from V and 7 bases from J, leaving 6 bases between. The DNA for the CDR3 is TGTGCCAGCAGTTTATGGCAAAATGAAGCTTTCTTT. This gives the protein CASSLWQNEAFF.

The chain has TRBV11-1 and TRBJ2-7; D possibly corresponds to TRBD2 (6 bases). The V and J ends lost 1 base and 3 bases respectively, with 13 bases between them. Germline V gene data show CDR1 as SGHAT and CDR2 as FQDESV (reference sequence). This CDR3 contains 15 residues. The CDR3 sequence: CASSLGAGSIYEQYF. The CDR3 DNA sequence: TGTGCCAGCAGCTTAGGCGCCGGGAGTATCTACGAGCAGTACTTC.

This clonotype occurred a few times. The V call is TRBV7-9, the J call TRBJ2-1; unclear D gene. The CDR3 sequence is 12 residues long. With 2 bases removed from V and 11 bases from J, the gap between germline ends came to 10 bases. Germline-derived CDR1 and CDR2 are SEHNR and FQNEAQ (reference sequence). The CDR3 is CASSLTGLQQFF. The CDR3 DNA sequence: TGTGCCAGCAGCTTAACCGGTTTACAGCAGTTCTTC. Variable domain in full (rest from reference TRBV7-9 and TRBJ2-1): DTGVSQNPRHKITKRGQNVTFRCDPISEHNRLYWYRQTLGQGPEFLTYFQNEAQLEKSRLLSDRFSAERPKGSFSTLEIQRTEQGDSAMYLCASSLTGLQQFFGPGTRLTVL.

The chain joins TRBV11-2 to TRBJ2-3, with 11 bases lining up with TRBD1. Looked up from germline, CDR1 is SGHAT and CDR2 is FQNNGV. This CDR3 is built from 16 residues. V shed 2 bases and J 4 bases; nucleotides not matched to a gene: 5. The CDR3 nucleotides are TGTGCCAGCAGCTTACGGACAGGGGGCGTGGCAGATACGCAGTATTTT. Translating gives CASSLRTGGVADTQYF.

At least ten counts were recorded for this clonotype. The V call is TRBV24-1, the J call TRBJ2-1, with TRBD2 identical over 10 bases. This CDR3 is 16 amino acids long. Per the germline V gene, CDR1 is KGHDR and CDR2 is SFDVKD. Trimming at V came to 2 bases and at J to 7 bases, leaving 7 bases not matched to a gene. The CDR3 coding sequence is TGTGCCACCAGTGATTCGGCTAGCGGGAGTGTAAATGAGCAGTTCTTC. As protein: CATSDSASGSVNEQFF.

The chain is built from TRBV12-3 or TRBV12-4 and TRBJ1-5; D remains unclear. The CDR3 covers 12 residues. V lost 6 bases and J lost 5, with 8 bases in between. This chain's CDR3 is CASRLTDQPQHF. DNA of the CDR3: TGTGCCAGCAGACTGACGGATCAGCCCCAGCATTTT.

This chain connects TRBV9 to TRBJ2-7; D unresolved. Germline assignment: CDR1 SGDLS and CDR2 YYNGEE. This CDR3 has 14 amino acids. Trimming stripped 0 bases from V and 0 bases from J, with 7 bases between. The CDR3 loop reads CASSVGKLSYEQYF. The CDR3 DNA follows: TGTGCCAGCAGCGTAGGGAAACTCTCCTACGAGCAGTACTTC. The variable domain in full, with the rest retrieved from reference TRBV9 and TRBJ2-7, is DSGVTQTPKHLITATGQRVTLRCSPRSGDLSVYWYQQSLDQGLQFLIQYYNGEERAKGNILERFSAQQFPDLHSELNLSSLELGDSALYFCASSVGKLSYEQYFGPGTRLTVT.